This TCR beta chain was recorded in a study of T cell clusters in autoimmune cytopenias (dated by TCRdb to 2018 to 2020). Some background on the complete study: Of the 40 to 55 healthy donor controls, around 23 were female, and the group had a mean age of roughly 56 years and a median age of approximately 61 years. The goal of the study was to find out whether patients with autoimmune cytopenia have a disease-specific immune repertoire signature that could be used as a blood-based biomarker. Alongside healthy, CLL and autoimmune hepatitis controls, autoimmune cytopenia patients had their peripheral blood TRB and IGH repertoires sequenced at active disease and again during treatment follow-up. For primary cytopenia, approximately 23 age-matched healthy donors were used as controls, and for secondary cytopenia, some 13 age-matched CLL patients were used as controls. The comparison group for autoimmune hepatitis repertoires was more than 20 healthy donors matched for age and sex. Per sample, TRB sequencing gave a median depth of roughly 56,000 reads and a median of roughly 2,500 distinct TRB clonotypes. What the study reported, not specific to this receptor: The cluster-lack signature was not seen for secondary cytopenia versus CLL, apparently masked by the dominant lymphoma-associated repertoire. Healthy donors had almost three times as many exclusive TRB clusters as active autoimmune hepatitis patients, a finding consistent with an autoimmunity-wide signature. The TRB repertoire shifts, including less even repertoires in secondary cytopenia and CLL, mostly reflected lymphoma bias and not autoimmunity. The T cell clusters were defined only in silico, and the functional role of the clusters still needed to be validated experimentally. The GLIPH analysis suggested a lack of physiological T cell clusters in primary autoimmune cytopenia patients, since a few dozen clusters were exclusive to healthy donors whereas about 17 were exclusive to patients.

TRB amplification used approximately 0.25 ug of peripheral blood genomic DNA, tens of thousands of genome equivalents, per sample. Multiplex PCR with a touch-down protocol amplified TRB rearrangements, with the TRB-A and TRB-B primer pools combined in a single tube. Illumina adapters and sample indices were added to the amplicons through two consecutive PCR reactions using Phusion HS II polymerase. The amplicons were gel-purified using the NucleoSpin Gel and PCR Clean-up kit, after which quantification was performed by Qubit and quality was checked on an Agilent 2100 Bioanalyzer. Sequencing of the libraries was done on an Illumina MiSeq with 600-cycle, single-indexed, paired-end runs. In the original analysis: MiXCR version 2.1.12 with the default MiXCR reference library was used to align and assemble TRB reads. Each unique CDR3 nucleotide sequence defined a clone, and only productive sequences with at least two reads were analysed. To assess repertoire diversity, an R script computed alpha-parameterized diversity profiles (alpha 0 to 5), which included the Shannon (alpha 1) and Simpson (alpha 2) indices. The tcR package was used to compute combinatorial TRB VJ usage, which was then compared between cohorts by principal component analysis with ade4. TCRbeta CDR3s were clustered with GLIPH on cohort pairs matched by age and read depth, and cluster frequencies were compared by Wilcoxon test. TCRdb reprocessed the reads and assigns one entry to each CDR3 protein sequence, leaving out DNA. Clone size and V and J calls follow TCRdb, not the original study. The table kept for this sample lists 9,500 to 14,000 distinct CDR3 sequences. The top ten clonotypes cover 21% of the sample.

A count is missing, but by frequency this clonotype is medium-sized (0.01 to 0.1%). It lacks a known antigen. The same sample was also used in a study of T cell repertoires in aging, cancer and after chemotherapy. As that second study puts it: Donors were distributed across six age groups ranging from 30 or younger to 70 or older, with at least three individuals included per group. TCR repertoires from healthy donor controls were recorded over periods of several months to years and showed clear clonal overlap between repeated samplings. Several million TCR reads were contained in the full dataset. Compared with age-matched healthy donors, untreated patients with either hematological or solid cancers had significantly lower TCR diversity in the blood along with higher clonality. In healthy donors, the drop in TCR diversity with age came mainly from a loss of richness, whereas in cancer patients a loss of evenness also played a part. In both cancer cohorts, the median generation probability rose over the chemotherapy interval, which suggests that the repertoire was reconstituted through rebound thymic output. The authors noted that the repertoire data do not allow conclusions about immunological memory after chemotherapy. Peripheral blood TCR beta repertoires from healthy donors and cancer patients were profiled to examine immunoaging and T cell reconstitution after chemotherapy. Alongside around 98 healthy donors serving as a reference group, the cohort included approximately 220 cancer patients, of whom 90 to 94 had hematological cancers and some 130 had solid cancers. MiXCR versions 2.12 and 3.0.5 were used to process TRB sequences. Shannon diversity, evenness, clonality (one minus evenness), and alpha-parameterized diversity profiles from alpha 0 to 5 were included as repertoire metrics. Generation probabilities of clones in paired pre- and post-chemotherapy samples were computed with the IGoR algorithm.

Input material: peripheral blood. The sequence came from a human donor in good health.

The CDR3 reads as follows: CASSYSGGTRYEQYF. The chain couples TRBV6-5 to TRBJ2-7; TCRdb outputs TRBD1, but without DNA this stays unchecked. CDR1 is given as MNHEY and CDR2 as SVGAGI, both from the germline V gene. The CDR3 contains 15 residues, cysteine and phenylalanine counted. No coding sequence is recorded.